These 15 T cell receptor beta chains were all obtained from the same sample, sequenced in a study of shared clonotypes between healthy human individuals. Profiling relied on immunoSEQ multiplex PCR, and the TCRdb table lists in-frame clones only, not all of them. The data contain a few hundred thousand clones, more than 95% of them singletons. Sample: naive CD4+ T cells sorted from blood. The subset: CD45RA+ positively selected. All receptors derive from a woman aged 25 to 45 in good health.

The chain combines TRBV11-2 with TRBJ2-7; D could derive from TRBD1 or TRBD2 (5 bases each). CDR3 length equals 17 residues. V was shortened by 5 bases and J by 6 bases, with 26 bases between the two germline ends. Germline CDR1 and CDR2: SGHAT and FQNNGV. The CDR3 region is CASSDVSPKRGRREQYF. As DNA, the CDR3 is TGTGCCAGCAGCGACGTGAGCCCCAAGAGGGGACGACGCGAGCAGTACTTC.

This clone is a singleton in its sample. V is TRBV16 and J is TRBJ2-1; the match to TRBD1 covers 7 bases. CDR3 length equals 15 residues. J gave up 4 bases and V 1 base, and 4 bases lay outside the gene matches. CDR1 KGHSY and CDR2 FQNENV come from the germline V gene. CDR3 sequence reads: CASSQWDRLYNEQFF. The CDR3 DNA is TGTGCCAGCAGCCAATGGGACAGACTATACAATGAGCAGTTCTTC.

V usage is TRBV28 and J usage is TRBJ2-7, with 7 bases aligning to TRBD1. Germline trimming cut 7 bases from V and 6 bases from J; bases unmatched to any gene: 6. Per the germline V gene, CDR1 is MDHEN and CDR2 is SYDVKM. This CDR3 contains 12 residues. CDR3 DNA sequence: TGTGCCAGCAACATACAGGGGCGCGAGCAGTACTTC. Translation gives CASNIQGREQYF.

This chain joins TRBV29-1 and TRBJ2-2, with 7 nucleotides matching TRBD1. CDR1 and CDR2 from the germline V gene are SQVTM and ANQGSEA. V trimming: 5 bases; J trimming: 6 bases; junction bases outside the gene matches: 6. The CDR3 sequence is 13 residues long. The DNA for the CDR3 is TGCAGCGTTCTGGACAGGCTTGCCGGGGAGCTGTTTTTT. Translated, it gives CSVLDRLAGELFF.

Details on this clone: At one end the junction does not follow the germline gene, possibly because of a read error. The CDR3 sequence: CASTPGLAEFTDTRYF. CDR3 DNA sequence: TGTGCCAGTACCCCGGGACTAGCGGAGTTCACAGATACGCGGTATTTT. The chain recombines TRBV19 with TRBJ2-3; 11 bases map to TRBD2. Germline CDR1 LNHDA, CDR2 SQIVND (reference sequence). The CDR3 has 16 amino acids.

In regard to this clone: Other DNA sequences of this sample code for an identical CDR3. V gene TRBV28 combines with J gene TRBJ2-7; D is possibly TRBD1 (5 bases). CDR3 length equals 14 residues. The V end lost 5 bases, the J end lost 1 base, and 12 bases lay between the germline ends. CDR1 MDHEN and CDR2 SYDVKM come from the germline V gene. The CDR3 spells CASSLSQGSYEQYF. The CDR3 nucleotides read TGTGCCAGCAGTCTTAGCCAGGGATCCTACGAGCAGTACTTC. Drawing the rest from reference TRBV28 and TRBJ2-7, the complete variable domain is DVKVTQSSRYLVKRTGEKVFLECVQDMDHENMFWYRQDPGLGLRLIYFSYDVKMKEKGDIPEGYSVSREKKERFSLILESASTNQTSMYLCASSLSQGSYEQYFGPGTRLTVT.

The chain uses TRBV5-1 and TRBJ2-1, with 12 bases aligning to TRBD2. This CDR3 spans 17 amino acids. The germline V gene encodes CDR1 SGHRS and CDR2 YFSETQ. Germline trimming cut 4 bases from V and 2 bases from J; bases unmatched to any gene: 7. The CDR3 loop reads CASSRLLAGGPYNEQFF. The CDR3 DNA reads TGCGCCAGCAGCAGACTCCTAGCGGGAGGGCCCTACAATGAGCAGTTCTTC.

This clone was found once. This sequence joins TRBV4-1 and TRBJ2-7; D gene ambiguous. The CDR3 covers 14 residues. Trimming cost V 1 base and J 4 bases, with 11 bases left between them. Germline-derived CDR1 and CDR2 are MGHRA and YSYEKL. The CDR3 region is CASSQVILEYEQYF. The DNA of the CDR3 is TGCGCCAGCAGCCAAGTGATTTTAGAATACGAGCAGTACTTC.

This chain links TRBV5-8 with TRBJ1-2; 9 nucleotides line up with TRBD1. CDR1 is SGHTS and CDR2 is YDEGEE in the germline V gene. Trimming cost V 4 bases and J 7 bases; bases outside gene matches: 11. CDR3 length equals 15 residues. The CDR3 loop reads CASSIAQGALSGYTF. The CDR3 nucleotides read TGTGCCAGCAGCATAGCACAGGGGGCGCTTAGTGGCTACACCTTC.

This clone was recorded a few times. This chain uses TRBV28 with TRBJ1-5; a weak D match, TRBD1 (6 bases). The CDR3 runs to 13 residues. From germline, CDR1 is MDHEN and CDR2 SYDVKM. V was shortened by 10 bases and J by 0 bases, with 10 bases between the two germline ends. The chain's CDR3 is CATKDSSNQPQHF. CDR3 nucleotide sequence: TGTGCCACCAAGGACAGTAGCAATCAGCCCCAGCATTTT.

The chain has TRBV19 and TRBJ2-7, with D possibly TRBD1 on 6 matching bases. This CDR3 is built from 14 residues. Germline CDR1 and CDR2: LNHDA and SQIVND (reference sequence). Deletions cut 7 bases from V and 5 bases from J, with 18 bases between. CDR3 sequence: CASTQGHINDEQYF. CDR3 nucleotides: TGTGCCAGTACTCAGGGACACATCAACGACGAGCAGTACTTC.

The chain combines TRBV6-5 with TRBJ1-3; maybe TRBD1 (5 bases). Germline V gene sequence: CDR1 MNHEY, CDR2 SVGAGI. The CDR3 has 15 amino acids. V was cut by 6 bases and J by 4 bases, with 16 bases left in between. CDR3 DNA sequence: TGTGCCAGCAGGTTCCGGGGCCTACCCGGAAACACCATATATTTT. It yields the protein CASRFRGLPGNTIYF.

The rearrangement joins TRBV7-8 to TRBJ2-7; D may be TRBD2 (5 bases). The V end lost 2 bases, the J end lost 5 bases, and 16 bases lay between the germline ends. CDR3 length equals 15 residues. Germline CDR1 SGHVS, CDR2 FQNEAQ. The CDR3 loop reads CASSLRLARAHEQYF. As DNA, the CDR3 is TGTGCCAGCAGCTTAAGGTTAGCGAGAGCCCACGAGCAGTACTTC.

The V gene is TRBV5-1, the J gene TRBJ2-5; 9 bases match TRBD2. V shed 6 bases and J 2 bases; nucleotides not matched to a gene: 5. The length of the CDR3 is 14 residues. CDR1 and CDR2 from the germline V gene are SGHRS and YFSETQ. This CDR3 is CASNSAGGQETQYF. The CDR3 DNA is TGCGCCAGCAACTCCGCGGGGGGGCAAGAGACCCAGTACTTC. Full variable domain (outside the CDR3, taken from reference TRBV5-1 and TRBJ2-5): KAGVTQTPRYLIKTRGQQVTLSCSPISGHRSVSWYQQTPGQGLQFLFEYFSETQRNKGNFPGRFSGRQFSNSRSEMNVSTLELGDSALYLCASNSAGGQETQYFGPGTRLLVL.

The chain combines TRBV27 with TRBJ2-1, with 15 bases lining up with TRBD2. CDR3 length equals 16 residues. The germline gives CDR1 MNHEY, CDR2 SMNVEV (reference sequence). With 5 bases clipped from V and 10 bases from J, the junction kept 9 bases outside the gene matches. The CDR3 nucleotides read TGTGCCAGCAGTGATACCGGGACTAGCGGGAGGCGAGAGCAGTTCTTC. Its translation is CASSDTGTSGRREQFF.